This note documents a single T cell receptor beta chain sequence. The germline gives CDR1 SGHDT, CDR2 YYEEEE. The CDR3 is 13 amino acids. The trim removed 2 bases at V and 5 bases at J, leaving 1 base unmatched. The data belong to a study of OX40 agonist ivuxolimab in advanced cancers. Profiled with immunoSEQ multiplex PCR; TCRdb holds only in-frame clones, not every one. Of tens of thousands of clones detected, 94% appear once; the ten largest clones hold over 2.5%. Sequencing was performed on CD4+ or CD8+ T cells sorted from blood, taken in a trial of the OX40 agonist ivuxolimab. The TCR was taken from an adult with an advanced solid tumor such as melanoma, head and neck, liver or kidney cancer. The chain combines TRBV5-6 with TRBJ2-1, with TRBD1 identical over 7 bases. The CDR3 reads CASSFGTDNEQFF. The CDR3 coding sequence is TGTGCCAGCAGCTTTGGGACAGACAATGAGCAGTTCTTC. Full variable domain (missing parts from reference TRBV5-6 and TRBJ2-1): DAGVTQSPTHLIKTRGQQVTLRCSPKSGHDTVSWYQQALGQGPQFIFQYYEEEERQRGNFPDRFSGHQFPNYSSELNVNALLLGDSALYLCASSFGTDNEQFFGPGTRLTVL.